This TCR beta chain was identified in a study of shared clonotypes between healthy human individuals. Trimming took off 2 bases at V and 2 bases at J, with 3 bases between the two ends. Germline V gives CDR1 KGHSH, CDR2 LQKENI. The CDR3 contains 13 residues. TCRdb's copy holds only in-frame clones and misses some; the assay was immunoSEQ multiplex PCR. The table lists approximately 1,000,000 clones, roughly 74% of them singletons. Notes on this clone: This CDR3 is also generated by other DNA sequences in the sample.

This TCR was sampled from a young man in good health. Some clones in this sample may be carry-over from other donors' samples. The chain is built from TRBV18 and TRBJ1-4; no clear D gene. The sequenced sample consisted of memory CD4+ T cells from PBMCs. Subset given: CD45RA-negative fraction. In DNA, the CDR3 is TGTGCCAGCTCACCAGGGACTAATGAAAAACTGTTTTTT. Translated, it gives CASSPGTNEKLFF. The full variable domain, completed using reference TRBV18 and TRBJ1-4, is NAGVMQNPRHLVRRRGQEARLRCSPMKGHSHVYWYRQLPEEGLKFMVYLQKENIIDESGMPKERFSAEFPKEGPSILRIQQVVRGDSAAYFCASSPGTNEKLFFGSGTQLSVL.